What follows are 4 T cell receptor beta chains derived from one specimen sequenced in a study of blood T cell repertoires in COVID-19. Measured with immunoSEQ multiplex PCR; TCRdb has only the in-frame clones, and not every one. The table records approximately 140,000 clones, 88% of them present only once. Sequenced sample: peripheral blood. The receptors come from a man in his 70s with active COVID-19.

This clone showed up just a few times. V gene TRBV29-1 combines with J gene TRBJ2-1; 9 nucleotides agree with TRBD1. The CDR3 covers 13 residues. Germline V gives CDR1 SQVTM, CDR2 ANQGSEA. The junction had 8 bases not matched to a gene; V was cut back by 5 bases and J by 9 bases. CDR3 DNA: TGCAGCGTTCAAGGACAGGGGATGGCTGAGCAGTTCTTC. Its translation: CSVQGQGMAEQFF.

The rearrangement joins TRBV27 to TRBJ2-3; 12 bases map to TRBD2. With V trimmed by 4 bases and J by 8 bases, 1 base remained unmatched. Germline CDR1 and CDR2: MNHEY and SMNVEV (reference sequence). The CDR3 is 13 residues long. The CDR3 protein is CASSSSGGATQYF. As DNA, the CDR3 is TGTGCCAGCAGTTCTAGCGGGGGGGCTACGCAGTATTTT.

The chain has TRBV7-8 and TRBJ2-1, with 11 bases aligning to TRBD2. The J segment lost 2 bases and the V segment lost 1 base, leaving 16 bases of the junction unmatched. This CDR3 contains 21 residues. CDR1 is SGHVS and CDR2 is FQNEAQ in the germline V gene. The CDR3: CASSLERRLAGKGKTYNEQFF. In DNA, the CDR3 is TGTGCCAGCAGCTTAGAACGTAGACTAGCGGGAAAGGGAAAAACCTACAATGAGCAGTTCTTC. The variable domain in full, with the rest retrieved from reference TRBV7-8 and TRBJ2-1, is GAGVSQSPRYKVAKRGQDVALRCDPISGHVSLFWYQQALGQGPEFLTYFQNEAQLDKSGLPSDRFFAERPEGSVSTLKIQRTQQEDSAVYLCASSLERRLAGKGKTYNEQFFGPGTRLTVL.

This clone was found a few times. The chain joins TRBV5-1 to TRBJ2-7, with 9 bases identical to TRBD1. Trimming took 5 bases from V and 6 from J; bases not matched to a gene: 9. This CDR3 spans 14 amino acids. Per germline, CDR1 SGHRS and CDR2 YFSETQ. The CDR3 reads CASSTGTGSVEQYF. The CDR3 nucleotides are TGCGCCAGCAGTACCGGGACAGGGTCCGTCGAGCAGTACTTC.